Shown below are 6 T cell receptor beta chains from a single sample sequenced in a study of blood T cell repertoires in COVID-19. TCRdb's table, derived via immunoSEQ multiplex PCR, lists solely in-frame clones and lacks some. Of approximately 100,000 clones listed, approximately 89% are singletons. Sequenced input: peripheral blood. These receptors were taken from a woman aged 25 to 39 with acute or convalescent COVID-19.

The V call is TRBV5-1, the J call TRBJ2-3, with 8 bases that match TRBD1. This CDR3 is 15 amino acids long. CDR1 is SGHRS and CDR2 is YFSETQ in the germline V gene. V shed 4 bases, J shed 2 bases, and the junction held 6 bases outside the gene matches. CDR3 nucleotides: TGCGCCAGCAGCCTCGACAGGGGTGACACAGATACGCAGTATTTT. Translation: CASSLDRGDTDTQYF.

This clone is a singleton in its sample. V usage is TRBV6-5 and J usage is TRBJ2-5; TRBD1 matches at 7 bases. This CDR3 has 14 residues. The germline V gene encodes CDR1 MNHEY and CDR2 SVGAGI. Trimming at V came to 4 bases and at J to 5 bases, leaving 7 bases not matched to a gene. CDR3 in amino acids: CASSSGQAEETQYF. The CDR3, as DNA: TGTGCCAGCAGTTCCGGACAGGCTGAGGAGACCCAGTACTTC.

This chain connects TRBV15 to TRBJ2-7, with 7 bases aligning to TRBD2. The germline gives CDR1 LNHNV, CDR2 YYDKDF (reference sequence). V lost 5 bases, J lost 3 bases, and 7 bases stayed unmatched. CDR3 length: 14 amino acids. The CDR3 nucleotides read TGTGCCACCAGCGATGGGGGGGTTTTCTACGAGCAGTACTTC. Protein: CATSDGGVFYEQYF.

This chain uses TRBV4-2 with TRBJ2-1; perhaps TRBD1 as D (6 bases). The CDR3 is made up of 15 amino acids. Trimming shortened V by 1 base and J by 10 bases, and 17 bases separated the two germline ends. CDR1 is LGHNA and CDR2 is YNFKEQ in the germline V gene. The CDR3 sequence: CASSQVQGSSKEQFF. The DNA of the CDR3 is TGTGCCAGCAGCCAAGTCCAGGGGTCTTCGAAGGAGCAGTTCTTC.

This chain connects TRBV2 to TRBJ2-1; the match to TRBD2 covers 15 bases. Germline values: CDR1 SNHLY, CDR2 FYNNEI. The CDR3 is 16 amino acids. J gave up 8 bases and V 5 bases, and 7 bases lay outside the gene matches. This CDR3 reads CASSRTSGGAWDEQFF. DNA for the CDR3: TGTGCCAGCAGTAGGACTAGCGGGGGGGCCTGGGATGAGCAGTTCTTC.

The chain joins TRBV5-1 to TRBJ2-7; tentatively, D is TRBD2 (5 bases). The CDR3 is made up of 15 amino acids. Germline V gene lookup returns CDR1 SGHRS and CDR2 YFSETQ. Trimming left V 4 bases short and J 2 bases short, with 16 bases between. DNA for the CDR3: TGCGCCAGCAGCCCTCAATTGGGTAGCGCCTACGAGCAGTACTTC. This sequence encodes CASSPQLGSAYEQYF.